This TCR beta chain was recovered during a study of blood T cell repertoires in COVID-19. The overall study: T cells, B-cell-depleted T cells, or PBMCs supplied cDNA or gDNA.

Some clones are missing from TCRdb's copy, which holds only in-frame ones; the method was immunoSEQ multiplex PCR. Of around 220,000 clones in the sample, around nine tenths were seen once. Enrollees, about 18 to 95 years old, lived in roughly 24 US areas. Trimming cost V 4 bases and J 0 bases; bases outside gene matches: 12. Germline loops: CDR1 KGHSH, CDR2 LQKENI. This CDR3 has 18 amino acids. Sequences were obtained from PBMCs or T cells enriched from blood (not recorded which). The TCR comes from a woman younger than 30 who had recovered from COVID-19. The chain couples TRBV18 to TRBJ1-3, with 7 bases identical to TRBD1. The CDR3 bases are TGTGCCAGCTCACGAGGACCCGGGACAGATGACTCTGGAAACACCATATATTTT. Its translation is CASSRGPGTDDSGNTIYF.